This TCR beta chain emerged from a study of blood T cell repertoires in COVID-19. Study-level background: The origin of the acute and convalescent COVID-19 samples was the United States, Italy and Spain.

TCRdb keeps only in-frame clones here, not all; method: immunoSEQ multiplex PCR. The sample contains about 300,000 clones, under 90% of which appear only once. The CDR3 consists of 17 residues. Germline-derived CDR1 and CDR2 are MDHEN and SYDVKM. Trimming stripped 7 bases from V and 4 bases from J, with 23 bases between. Participants were aged about 18 to 89 years from approximately 23 US areas. Assignment of participants to cohorts was predicated upon participant-reported clinical history. The rearrangement joins TRBV28 to TRBJ1-3, with D possibly being TRBD1 (5 bases). The specimen was PBMCs or T cells enriched from blood (not recorded which). The receptor was derived from a man in his 60s who had recovered from COVID-19. DNA for the CDR3: TGTGCCAGCACCCTCTTCCGCGGGGGTACGCTGGGAAACACCATATATTTT. Translation gives CASTLFRGGTLGNTIYF.